The 26 T cell receptor beta chains below come from one sample, sequenced in a study of blood T cell repertoires in COVID-19. Sequenced by immunoSEQ multiplex PCR; TCRdb stores in-frame clones only, minus some. This repertoire shows some 150,000 clones, approximately 83% found once; its top ten account for approximately 8%. Sequencing used peripheral blood. All receptors come from an older woman with COVID-19, enrolled during active disease.

V gene TRBV19 combines with J gene TRBJ2-5; a possible D gene is TRBD1 (6 bases). Looked up from germline, CDR1 is LNHDA and CDR2 is SQIVND (reference sequence). The length of the CDR3 is 15 residues. Trimming stripped 5 bases from V and 3 bases from J, with 16 bases between. The CDR3 DNA reads as TGTGCCAGTAGTCCCCCCTCCTGGACAGAAGAGACCCAGTACTTC. The encoded protein is CASSPPSWTEETQYF.

The V and J genes are TRBV9 and TRBJ2-5; tentatively, D is TRBD2 (6 bases). The germline gives CDR1 SGDLS, CDR2 YYNGEE. The V gene lost 2 bases and the J gene lost 3 bases, with 14 bases spanning the gap. This CDR3 has 15 residues. CDR3 region: CASSVPLGGEETQYF. DNA for the CDR3: TGTGCCAGCAGCGTGCCGCTGGGGGGTGAAGAGACCCAGTACTTC.

J is TRBJ2-6 and V is TRBV19, with unresolved D. V lost 4 bases to trimming and J lost 12 bases, with 19 bases between them. The CDR3 has 15 amino acids. The V gene's germline CDR1 is LNHDA and CDR2 SQIVND (reference sequence). The CDR3 DNA sequence: TGTGCCAGTAGTACCCAACAATTGGCGGTCAGCGTCCTGACTTTC. Translated, it gives CASSTQQLAVSVLTF. Combining the CDR3 with reference TRBV19 and TRBJ2-6 gives the whole variable domain DGGITQSPKYLFRKEGQNVTLSCEQNLNHDAMYWYRQDPGQGLRLIYYSQIVNDFQKGDIAEGYSVSREKKESFPLTVTSAQKNPTAFYLCASSTQQLAVSVLTFGAGSRLTVL.

This clone has only a few counts. This chain joins TRBV3-1 (or the pseudogene TRBV3-2) and TRBJ2-7; 9 bases match TRBD2. Germline V gives CDR1 LGHDT, CDR2 YNNKEL (reference sequence). There are 14 residues in the CDR3. The V gene end was trimmed by 1 base and the J gene end by 6 bases; junction bases not matched to a gene: 4. The CDR3 DNA reads TGTGCCAGCAGCCAAGTTTGGACTAGCGTCGAGCAGTACTTC. It yields the protein CASSQVWTSVEQYF.

The chain links TRBV5-6 to TRBJ1-2; D remains ambiguous. The germline V and J ends were trimmed by 1 base and 8 bases, with 12 bases remaining between them. Germline CDR1 is SGHDT and CDR2 is YYEEEE. The CDR3 is 13 residues long. In DNA form, the CDR3 reads TGTGCCAGCAGCTTGAATTCTGACGGGGGCTACACCTTC. Translation: CASSLNSDGGYTF.

The J gene is TRBJ1-4, the V gene TRBV6-2 or TRBV6-3; D not certain. CDR1 and CDR2 from the germline V gene are MNHEY and SVGEGT. The CDR3 totals 15 residues. V lost 5 bases and J lost 7, with 17 bases in between. The CDR3 DNA follows: TGTGCCAGCAGTCTTCTCGGGTTGGAAATTGAAAAACTGTTTTTT. Translating it yields CASSLLGLEIEKLFF.

The chain couples TRBV4-2 to TRBJ2-1, with 8 positions matching TRBD2. Germline loops: CDR1 LGHNA, CDR2 YNFKEQ. The CDR3 has 17 amino acids. With V trimmed by 3 bases and J by 0 bases, 7 bases remained unmatched. The CDR3 DNA reads as TGTGCCAGCAGCCAGGAGAATCTAGCGGGCTCCTACAATGAGCAGTTCTTC. The encoded protein is CASSQENLAGSYNEQFF.

This rearrangement joins TRBV19 to TRBJ2-5; possibly TRBD2 for D (5 bases). Germline V gene lookup returns CDR1 LNHDA and CDR2 SQIVND (reference sequence). V was trimmed by 4 bases and J by 5 bases, leaving 14 bases between them. This CDR3 has 14 amino acids. CDR3 loop: CASSKGETGETQYF. CDR3 nucleotide sequence: TGTGCCAGTAGTAAGGGTGAAACGGGGGAGACCCAGTACTTC.

The chain couples TRBV19 to TRBJ2-1; 9 nucleotides agree with TRBD2. V lost 3 bases and J lost 14; bases outside the gene matches: 14. The length of the CDR3 is 15 residues. Germline CDR1 and CDR2: LNHDA and SQIVND (reference sequence). The CDR3 DNA follows: TGTGCCAGTAGTATCTCTGGCGGGGGGGTGATTCAGAAGTTCTTC. Protein product: CASSISGGGVIQKFF.

V gene TRBV10-1 combines with J gene TRBJ1-5; the D is unclear. The CDR3 extends over 15 amino acids. Trimming left V 4 bases short and J 4 bases short, with 14 bases between. The germline gives CDR1 WNHNN, CDR2 SYGVQD (reference sequence). CDR3 DNA sequence: TGCGCCAGCAGTGGAGCCCCTTACAGTAATCAGCCCCAGCATTTT. It specifies CASSGAPYSNQPQHF.

This clone was counted a single time. The chain has TRBV5-1 and TRBJ2-3, with a weak D call TRBD2 (6 bases). V lost 4 bases, J lost 2 bases, and 26 bases lay in between. CDR1 is SGHRS, CDR2 YFSETQ, per germline. The CDR3 totals 19 residues. Here the CDR3 reads CASSLERSGALAYTDTQYF. The DNA of the CDR3 is TGCGCCAGCAGCCTTGAACGTTCGGGCGCCCTAGCGTACACAGATACGCAGTATTTT.

V gene TRBV9 combines with J gene TRBJ1-4; TRBD1 aligns across 7 bases. With 0 bases clipped from V and 6 bases from J, the junction kept 8 bases outside the gene matches. The germline gives CDR1 SGDLS, CDR2 YYNGEE. The CDR3 consists of 16 residues. The CDR3 spells CASSVGATRGDEKLFF. The CDR3 nucleotides are TGTGCCAGCAGCGTAGGGGCCACCAGGGGGGATGAAAAACTGTTTTTT. Variable domain in full (rest from reference TRBV9 and TRBJ1-4): DSGVTQTPKHLITATGQRVTLRCSPRSGDLSVYWYQQSLDQGLQFLIQYYNGEERAKGNILERFSAQQFPDLHSELNLSSLELGDSALYFCASSVGATRGDEKLFFGSGTQLSVL.

This chain links TRBV4-2 with TRBJ1-5; the match to TRBD1 covers 8 bases. Trimming at V came to 4 bases and at J to 7 bases, leaving 9 bases not matched to a gene. The CDR3 runs 15 residues. CDR1 is LGHNA and CDR2 is YNFKEQ in the germline V gene. CDR3 amino acids: CASSRETGVGQPQHF. The CDR3 DNA follows: TGTGCCAGCAGCCGGGAGACAGGGGTGGGGCAGCCCCAGCATTTT.

The J gene is TRBJ1-5, the V gene TRBV12-3 or TRBV12-4; no firm D call. V was cut by 6 bases and J by 3 bases, with 9 bases left in between. CDR3 length: 13 residues. This CDR3 reads CASSPESNQPQHF. CDR3 DNA sequence: TGTGCCAGCAGCCCAGAATCCAATCAGCCCCAGCATTTT.

The chain is built from TRBV2 and TRBJ2-7; D is undetermined. CDR3 length: 11 amino acids. Germline V lookup: CDR1 SNHLY, CDR2 FYNNEI. V was pared by 0 bases and J by 6 bases, with 3 bases between. The CDR3 loop reads CASSEAGEQYF. CDR3 nucleotide sequence: TGTGCCAGCAGTGAAGCCGGCGAGCAGTACTTC.

This chain joins TRBV21-1 and TRBJ2-7; TRBD1 is the table's D call and was not checked against the DNA. TRBV21-1 is described as a pseudogene. The CDR3 consists of 16 residues. CDR3 sequence reads: CASSKADRGSRPEQYF. CDR3 bases: TGTGCCAGCAGCAAAGCCGACAGGGGATCCAGGCCCGAGCAGTACTTC.

The rearrangement links TRBV5-4 to TRBJ2-3; D possibly corresponds to TRBD2 (7 bases). CDR3 length: 16 amino acids. The V gene's germline CDR1 is SGHNT and CDR2 YYREEE (reference sequence). The germline V and J ends were trimmed by 3 bases and 2 bases, with 16 bases remaining between them. The CDR3 loop is CASSSGRGGFTDTQYF. The CDR3 bases are TGTGCCAGCAGCTCTGGGAGGGGGGGCTTCACAGATACGCAGTATTTT.

The J gene is TRBJ2-4, the V gene TRBV7-9; TRBD2 is a possible D gene (6 bases). The CDR3 is 16 amino acids. V shed 6 bases and J shed 3 bases, with 18 bases lying between them. Germline V gives CDR1 SEHNR, CDR2 FQNEAQ (reference sequence). The CDR3 loop reads CASSLQWGGNKNIQYF. The CDR3 nucleotides are TGTGCCAGCAGTCTCCAGTGGGGAGGCAACAAAAACATTCAGTACTTC.

The V gene is TRBV6-5, the J gene TRBJ2-3; D ambiguous. This CDR3 comprises 14 residues. Trimming took off 0 bases at V and 5 bases at J, with 9 bases between the two ends. From germline, CDR1 is MNHEY and CDR2 SVGAGI. The CDR3 is CASSYSTQEDTQYF. The CDR3 bases are TGTGCCAGCAGTTACTCGACCCAGGAAGATACGCAGTATTTT.

The gene calls are TRBV4-3 and TRBJ2-7, with TRBD1 matching 10 bases. Germline-derived CDR1 and CDR2 are LGHNA and YSLEER. The CDR3 contains 15 residues. Trimming cost V 0 bases and J 6 bases; bases outside gene matches: 5. The CDR3 DNA reads TGCGCCAGCAGCCAAGATCGGGACAGGGGTAGCGAGCAGTACTTC. This gives the protein CASSQDRDRGSEQYF.

The chain couples TRBV5-6 to TRBJ2-7; 10 positions match TRBD1. With V trimmed by 0 bases and J by 3 bases, 6 bases remained unmatched. Germline CDR1 is SGHDT and CDR2 is YYEEEE. CDR3 length: 16 amino acids. The CDR3 sequence: CASSLATGQGIYEQYF. CDR3 DNA sequence: TGTGCCAGCAGCTTGGCCACGGGACAGGGGATCTACGAGCAGTACTTC.

There are a few counts of this clone. The chain recombines TRBV7-2 with TRBJ1-2; the match to TRBD1 covers 7 bases. V was pared by 5 bases and J by 5 bases, with 14 bases of the junction left unmatched. The CDR3 is made up of 16 amino acids. Looked up from germline, CDR1 is SGHTA and CDR2 is FQGNSA. CDR3 bases: TGTGCCAGCAGCGGCAAGGCTCCGACAGGGAAATATGGCTACACCTTC. Its protein is CASSGKAPTGKYGYTF.

This clone is a singleton in its sample. This sequence joins TRBV9 and TRBJ1-1; a possible D gene is TRBD1 (5 bases). Germline V gene data show CDR1 as SGDLS and CDR2 as YYNGEE. Trimming removed 4 bases from V and 6 bases from J, with 7 bases in between. This CDR3 is 11 amino acids long. In DNA form, the CDR3 reads TGTGCCAGCAGCCAGGGTGCTGAAGCTTTCTTT. Its translation: CASSQGAEAFF.

The chain is built from TRBV7-2 and TRBJ2-3; D is possibly TRBD2 (5 bases). The CDR3 runs 12 residues. Trimming removed 8 bases at V and 4 bases at J, with 10 bases between. Looked up from germline, CDR1 is SGHTA and CDR2 is FQGNSA. CDR3 coding DNA: TGTGCCAGCGGAACTAGGGCAGATACGCAGTATTTT. It is translated as CASGTRADTQYF. Supplemented by reference TRBV7-2 and TRBJ2-3, the full variable domain reads GAGVSQSPSNKVTEKGKDVELRCDPISGHTALYWYRQSLGQGLEFLIYFQGNSAPDKSGLPSDRFSAERTGGSVSTLTIQRTQQEDSAVYLCASGTRADTQYFGPGTRLTVL.

The V call is TRBV4-1, the J call TRBJ1-1; D is unresolved. V lost 1 base and J lost 0, with 9 bases in between. Germline assignment: CDR1 MGHRA and CDR2 YSYEKL. This CDR3 has 15 amino acids. CDR3 nucleotide sequence: TGCGCCAGCAGCCAAGTGAGGTTTATGAACACTGAAGCTTTCTTT. Its translation is CASSQVRFMNTEAFF.

The chain combines TRBV5-4 with TRBJ2-3; 8 bases are shared with TRBD2. Germline CDR1 SGHNT, CDR2 YYREEE (reference sequence). The CDR3 is 16 residues long. With V trimmed by 0 bases and J by 4 bases, 7 bases remained unmatched. CDR3 in DNA: TGTGCCAGCAGCTTGGCCGGGGGGGCCGACGCAGATACGCAGTATTTT. This translates into CASSLAGGADADTQYF.